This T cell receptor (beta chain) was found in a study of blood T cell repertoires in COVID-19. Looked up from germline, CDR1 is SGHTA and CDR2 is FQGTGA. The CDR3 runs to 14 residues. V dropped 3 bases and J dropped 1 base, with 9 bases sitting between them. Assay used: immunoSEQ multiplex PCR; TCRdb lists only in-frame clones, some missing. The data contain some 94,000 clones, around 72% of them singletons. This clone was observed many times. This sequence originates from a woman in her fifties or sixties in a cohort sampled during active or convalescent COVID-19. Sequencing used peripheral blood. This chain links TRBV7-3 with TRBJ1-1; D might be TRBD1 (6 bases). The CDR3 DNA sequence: TGTGCCAGCAGCTTGACAGGTACGAACACTGAAGCTTTCTTT. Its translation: CASSLTGTNTEAFF.